The 22 T cell receptor beta chains below come from one sample, sequenced in a study of blood T cell repertoires in COVID-19. Using immunoSEQ multiplex PCR, the repertoire was profiled, and TCRdb retains in-frame clones only, with some absent. The repertoire holds over 150,000 clones, with about 88% as singletons. Sequenced input: peripheral blood. All receptors derive from a man aged 35-49 years with active or convalescent COVID-19.

The CDR3 loop is CARAGGPRYEQYF. Here the CDR3 DNA reads TGTGCCAGAGCCGGGGGACCTCGTTACGAGCAGTACTTC. This rearrangement joins TRBV21-1 to TRBJ2-7; TRBD2, the D gene given by the table, was not confirmed from the DNA. TRBV21-1 is recorded as a pseudogene. The CDR3 has 13 residues.

This sequence joins TRBV28 and TRBJ1-2; a weak D match, TRBD1 (5 bases). The CDR3 runs 12 residues. Germline V gene data show CDR1 as MDHEN and CDR2 as SYDVKM. The germline V and J ends were trimmed by 6 bases and 8 bases, with 13 bases remaining between them. CDR3 in amino acids: CASRQGGEGYTF. In DNA form, the CDR3 reads TGTGCCAGCAGGCAGGGAGGTGAAGGCTACACCTTC.

This clone is a singleton in its sample. The chain recombines TRBV10-3 with TRBJ2-5; a weak D match, TRBD2 (6 bases). CDR1 is ENHRY, CDR2 SYGVKD, per germline. V was trimmed by 2 bases and J by 4 bases, leaving 8 bases between them. The CDR3 length is 13 residues. CDR3 DNA: TGTGCCATCAGTGAGCGGGGAGGAGAGACCCAGTACTTC. Protein product: CAISERGGETQYF.

The chain is built from TRBV7-2 and TRBJ2-3, with a tentative D call TRBD1 (5 bases). The CDR3 spans 16 residues. Trimming stripped 1 base from V and 0 bases from J, with 11 bases between. Germline CDR1 SGHTA, CDR2 FQGNSA. The CDR3 sequence is CASSLEDKTSTDTQYF. CDR3 DNA: TGTGCCAGCAGCTTAGAGGACAAAACTAGCACAGATACGCAGTATTTT.

A few counts support this clone. The chain uses TRBV20-1 and TRBJ1-2, with D unresolved. The CDR3 has 11 amino acids. Germline V lookup: CDR1 DFQATT, CDR2 SNEGSKA (reference sequence). V was clipped by 2 bases and J by 14 bases, with 15 bases between them. The CDR3 DNA sequence: TGCAGTGCTAGACAGCGCTTTCTCGGGACCTTC. It encodes CSARQRFLGTF.

The chain couples TRBV13 to TRBJ2-2, with TRBD1 as a possible D gene (6 bases). The germline CDR1 and CDR2 sequences are PRHDT and FYEKMQ (reference sequence). The V and J ends lost 2 bases and 8 bases respectively, with 12 bases between them. This CDR3 spans 14 amino acids. The CDR3 loop reads CASSLQGYDGELFF. The DNA of the CDR3 is TGTGCCAGCAGCTTACAGGGGTACGATGGGGAGCTGTTTTTT.

This clone was recorded a few times. The J gene is TRBJ1-1, the V gene TRBV18; D remains ambiguous. CDR1 and CDR2 from the germline V gene are KGHSH and LQKENI. This CDR3 has 14 residues. The V gene lost 2 bases and the J gene lost 3 bases, with 10 bases spanning the gap. In DNA, the CDR3 is TGTGCCAGCTCACCAGGCCCCCTGGACACTGAAGCTTTCTTT. Translated: CASSPGPLDTEAFF.

DNA for the CDR3: TGTGCCAGCAGTTTAGGGCAGGGGGGCTACAATGAGCAGTTCTTC. This codes for CASSLGQGGYNEQFF. The rearrangement uses TRBV27 and TRBJ2-1; possible D gene TRBD1, 7 bases. This CDR3 spans 15 amino acids. Trimming stripped 2 bases from V and 3 bases from J, with 11 bases between. Germline-derived CDR1 and CDR2 are MNHEY and SMNVEV (reference sequence).

The rearrangement joins TRBV4-2 to TRBJ2-6; TRBD2 aligns across 12 bases. Germline-derived CDR1 and CDR2 are LGHNA and YNFKEQ. The CDR3 sequence is 19 residues long. With V trimmed by 0 bases and J by 0 bases, 3 bases remained unmatched. The chain's CDR3 is CASSQELAGGSSGANVLTF. For the CDR3, the DNA is TGTGCCAGCAGCCAAGAACTAGCGGGGGGAAGCTCTGGGGCCAACGTCCTGACTTTC.

The chain has TRBV12-3 or TRBV12-4 and TRBJ1-4; D remains unclear. This CDR3 is built from 13 residues. V lost 4 bases and J lost 7, with 10 bases in between. In DNA form, the CDR3 reads TGTGCCAGCAGTTCCCCCGGGGTTGAAAAACTGTTTTTT. Residues: CASSSPGVEKLFF.

The chain uses TRBV24-1 and TRBJ2-5; 9 positions match TRBD2. The CDR3 is 15 amino acids. Trimming removed 1 base from V and 1 base from J; junction bases left unmatched: 0. Germline lookup yields CDR1 KGHDR and CDR2 SFDVKD. In DNA, the CDR3 is TGTGCCACCAGTGATTTTAGCGGGGGCCAAGAGACCCAGTACTTC. Encoded protein: CATSDFSGGQETQYF.

The chain couples TRBV28 to TRBJ1-4, with D unresolved. The V gene's germline CDR1 is MDHEN and CDR2 SYDVKM. The CDR3 runs to 11 residues. The V end was cut by 7 bases, the J end by 8 bases, with 8 bases between. Here the CDR3 DNA reads TGTGCCAGCATCTCTGGCGAAAAACTGTTTTTT. Translating it yields CASISGEKLFF.

The chain carries TRBV12-3 or TRBV12-4 and TRBJ2-3; no reliable D call. Deletions cut 6 bases from V and 6 bases from J, with 10 bases between. The CDR3 is made up of 12 amino acids. The CDR3 protein is CASRLVEDTQYF. CDR3 sequence (DNA): TGTGCCAGCAGACTGGTGGAGGATACGCAGTATTTT.

The V gene is TRBV28, the J gene TRBJ1-2; TRBD1 agrees at 10 bases. J was trimmed by 4 bases and V by 5 bases; bases with no gene match: 4. The CDR3 spans 14 residues. Germline-derived CDR1 and CDR2 are MDHEN and SYDVKM. The CDR3 DNA follows: TGTGCCAGCAGTCGACAGGGGGCGAGCTATGGCTACACCTTC. Encoded protein: CASSRQGASYGYTF.

This chain's CDR3 is CASRDSTYEQYF. Here the CDR3 DNA reads TGTGCCAGCCGGGACAGTACCTACGAGCAGTACTTC. This chain joins TRBV6-5 and TRBJ2-7, with 7 bases fitting TRBD1. This CDR3 is built from 12 residues. CDR1 is MNHEY, CDR2 SVGAGI, per germline. After removal of 8 bases from V and 2 bases from J, the junction contained 3 bases not matched to a gene.

This clone was seen only a few times. The CDR3 bases are TGTGCCACCGCGGTTGACTACAGGGGCGGGCATGGCTACACCTTC. This encodes CATAVDYRGGHGYTF. This chain joins TRBV2 and TRBJ1-2, with TRBD1 matching over 7 bases. This CDR3 region has 15 residues. The V gene end was trimmed by 10 bases and the J gene end by 6 bases; junction bases not matched to a gene: 17. Germline loops: CDR1 SNHLY, CDR2 FYNNEI.

V and J are TRBV15 and TRBJ1-5; 7 bases map to TRBD1. Trimming cost V 1 base and J 0 bases; bases outside gene matches: 6. Germline loops: CDR1 LNHNV, CDR2 YYDKDF (reference sequence). CDR3 size: 17 residues. CDR3 residues: CATSRVGGPYSNQPQHF. The CDR3 nucleotides read TGTGCCACCAGCAGAGTAGGGGGCCCTTATAGCAATCAGCCCCAGCATTTT.

The V and J genes are TRBV14 and TRBJ2-1; D ambiguous. Trimming shortened V by 0 bases and J by 7 bases, and 10 bases separated the two germline ends. Germline V gives CDR1 SGHDN, CDR2 FVKESK. The CDR3 covers 14 residues. The CDR3 spells CASSQELLLNEQFF. CDR3 sequence (DNA): TGTGCCAGCAGCCAAGAACTGCTTCTGAATGAGCAGTTCTTC.

The chain combines TRBV9 with TRBJ1-2, with TRBD1 matching over 9 bases. This CDR3 has 14 residues. V lost 5 bases to trimming and J lost 5 bases; unmatched junction nucleotides: 7. In germline, CDR1 is SGDLS, CDR2 YYNGEE. The chain's CDR3 is CASRHPTGGYGYTF. DNA of the CDR3: TGTGCCAGCAGACACCCGACAGGGGGATATGGCTACACCTTC.

This chain links TRBV7-2 with TRBJ2-2; 7 bases are shared with TRBD1. After removal of 5 bases from V and 4 bases from J, the junction contained 10 bases not matched to a gene. This CDR3 is built from 16 residues. Germline CDR1 is SGHTA and CDR2 is FQGNSA. Here the CDR3 DNA reads TGTGCCAGCAGCCAAAAGACAGGGAAGACCACCGGGGAGCTGTTTTTT. Translated: CASSQKTGKTTGELFF.

The rearrangement joins TRBV6-1 to TRBJ2-3, with 11 nucleotides matching TRBD2. There are 16 residues in the CDR3. CDR1 is MNHNS and CDR2 is SASEGT in the germline V gene. V was pared by 2 bases and J by 4 bases, with 5 bases of the junction left unmatched. CDR3 DNA sequence: TGTGCCAGCAGTGAATCCCTAGCGGGGGGATCAGATACGCAGTATTTT. Translating gives CASSESLAGGSDTQYF.

This clone was counted only a few times. The rearrangement links TRBV11-3 to TRBJ1-3; D perhaps matches TRBD1 (5 bases). V was cut by 4 bases and J by 4 bases, with 14 bases left in between. Germline V lookup: CDR1 SGHNT, CDR2 YENEEA. There are 15 residues in the CDR3. CDR3 sequence reads: CASSSRTGFGNTIYF. The CDR3 coding sequence is TGTGCCAGCAGCTCACGCACAGGATTCGGAAACACCATATATTTT.